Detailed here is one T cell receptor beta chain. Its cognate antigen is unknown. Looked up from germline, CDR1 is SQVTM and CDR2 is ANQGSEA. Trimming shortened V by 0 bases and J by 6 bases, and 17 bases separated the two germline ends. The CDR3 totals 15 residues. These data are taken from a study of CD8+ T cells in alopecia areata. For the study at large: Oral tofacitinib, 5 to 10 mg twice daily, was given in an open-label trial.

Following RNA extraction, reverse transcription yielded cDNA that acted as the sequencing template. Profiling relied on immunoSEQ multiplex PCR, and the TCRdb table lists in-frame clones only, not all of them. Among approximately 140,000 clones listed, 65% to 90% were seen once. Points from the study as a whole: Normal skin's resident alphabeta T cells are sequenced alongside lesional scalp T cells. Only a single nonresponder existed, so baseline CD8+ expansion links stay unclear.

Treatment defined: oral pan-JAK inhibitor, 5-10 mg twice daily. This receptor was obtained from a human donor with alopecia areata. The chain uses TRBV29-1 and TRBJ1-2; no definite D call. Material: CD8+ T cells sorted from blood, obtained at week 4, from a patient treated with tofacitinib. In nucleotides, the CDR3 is TGCAGCGTTGAAGATCGAAGTCCAGGCCCCCATGGCTACACCTTC. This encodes CSVEDRSPGPHGYTF.